The 27 T cell receptor beta chains reported below all come from one sample, sequenced in a study of T cells in Graves' hyperthyroidism and ophthalmopathy. TCR beta CDR3 sequences were amplified from RNA transcripts. First-round RT-PCR of the TCR CDR3 relied on the HTBI primer set. TCRdb ran MiXCR on the multiplex PCR reads and lists one entry per CDR3 protein. This table holds about 380,000 distinct CDR3 sequences, roughly 18% found once. Sequenced: blood. These receptors all come from a man aged 18 to 35 with Graves' ophthalmopathy.

In regard to this clonotype: The junction does not match germline at one end; this may be a read error. The chain links TRBV6-4 to TRBJ1-5; D is uncertain. Per the germline V gene, CDR1 is MRHNA and CDR2 is SNTAGT. The CDR3 is 12 amino acids. The CDR3 here is CASTSPNQRQHF. The CDR3, as DNA: TGTGCCAGCACCTCCCCCAATCAGCGCCAGCATTTT.

This clonotype was observed a few times. V gene TRBV18 combines with J gene TRBJ1-1; D gene ambiguous. Germline V gives CDR1 KGHSH, CDR2 LQKENI. The V and J ends lost 2 bases and 2 bases respectively, with 12 bases between them. The CDR3 covers 15 residues. CDR3 coding DNA: TGTGCCAGCTCACCAGGGCAGAACATCAACACTGAAGCTTTCTTT. Its protein is CASSPGQNINTEAFF.

This clonotype occurred many times. The CDR3 region is CATAAFLGVNTEAFF. CDR3 nucleotide sequence: TGTGCCACCGCAGCATTTCTAGGGGTGAACACTGAAGCTTTCTTT. The chain carries TRBV10-3 and TRBJ1-1, with TRBD1 as a possible D gene (5 bases). CDR3 length equals 15 residues. Germline V CDR1 and CDR2: ENHRY, SYGVKD. Trimming pared 10 bases from V and 0 bases from J, leaving 18 bases between.

This clonotype showed up many times. In nucleotides, the CDR3 is TGTGCCAGCAGTTTCCTAGCGGTGGGGGATACGCAGTATTTT. Amino acids: CASSFLAVGDTQYF. The gene calls are TRBV27 and TRBJ2-3; 7 positions agree with TRBD2. Germline V CDR1 and CDR2: MNHEY, SMNVEV (reference sequence). V shed 3 bases, J shed 6 bases, and the junction held 6 bases outside the gene matches. This CDR3 contains 14 residues.

Ten or more counts support this clonotype. The chain uses TRBV28 and TRBJ1-1; 7 bases line up with TRBD1. From germline, CDR1 is MDHEN and CDR2 SYDVKM. This CDR3 has 14 amino acids. The trim removed 5 bases at V and 3 bases at J, leaving 6 bases unmatched. CDR3 in amino acids: CASSSYTGDTEAFF. The CDR3 nucleotides read TGTGCCAGCAGTAGCTACACAGGGGACACTGAAGCTTTCTTT.

This clonotype appeared a few times. This chain uses TRBV19 with TRBJ1-2, with 7 bases aligning to TRBD1. The CDR3 is 14 residues long. The V gene end was trimmed by 6 bases and the J gene end by 2 bases; junction bases not matched to a gene: 6. In germline, CDR1 is LNHDA, CDR2 SQIVND (reference sequence). The CDR3 DNA sequence: TGTGCCAGTAGGATCCCACAGGGGAACTATGGCTACACCTTC. Encoded protein: CASRIPQGNYGYTF.

For this clonotype: This may stem from a read error, because a much larger clone lies one nucleotide away. The CDR3 does not end in the conserved phenylalanine or tryptophan, so this is likely a read error. The chain uses TRBV11-1 and TRBJ2-5; 8 bases map to TRBD1. This CDR3 is built from 16 residues. Trimming removed 4 bases from V and 2 bases from J; junction bases left unmatched: 9. Germline V lookup: CDR1 SGHAT, CDR2 FQDESV (reference sequence). The CDR3 protein is CASSSSRTGSQETQYS. The CDR3, as DNA: TGTGCCAGCAGCTCCTCGCGGACAGGGTCTCAAGAGACCCAGTACTCC.

The chain is built from TRBV11-2 and TRBJ1-3; no firm D call. Germline V gene data show CDR1 as SGHAT and CDR2 as FQNNGV. The CDR3 consists of 19 residues. Trimming cost V 2 bases and J 0 bases, with 20 bases left between them. This CDR3 is CASSLRLPEPQSSGNTIYF. Written as DNA, the CDR3 is TGTGCCAGCAGCTTACGACTACCTGAACCCCAAAGCTCTGGAAACACCATATATTTT.

This clonotype showed up many times. The rearrangement links TRBV11-2 to TRBJ2-5, with D possibly TRBD1 on 8 matching bases. With 4 bases removed from V and 4 bases from J, the gap between germline ends came to 13 bases. The CDR3 extends over 14 amino acids. Germline V gives CDR1 SGHAT, CDR2 FQNNGV. The CDR3 nucleotides read TGTGCCAGCAGCTCTAACAGGGGGGGAGAGACCCAGTACTTC. This gives the protein CASSSNRGGETQYF.

Many counts were recorded for this clonotype. This rearrangement joins TRBV3-1 to TRBJ1-4; a weak D match, TRBD1 (5 bases). CDR1 is LGHDT and CDR2 is YNNKEL in the germline V gene (reference sequence). CDR3 length equals 14 residues. The ends were cut back, 1 base at V and 8 bases at J, with 11 bases in the middle. CDR3 DNA: TGTGCCAGCAGCCAAGGGATGGAGGGGGAAAAACTGTTTTTT. Its translation: CASSQGMEGEKLFF.

CDR3 sequence (DNA): TGTGCCAGCAGCCGGGGGTACGGTAATGAAAAACTGTTTTTT. Its protein is CASSRGYGNEKLFF. This chain uses TRBV7-2 with TRBJ1-4; D might be TRBD1 (5 bases). Per the germline V gene, CDR1 is SGHTA and CDR2 is FQGNSA. V shed 5 bases and J shed 4 bases, with 11 bases lying between them. CDR3 length: 14 amino acids.

V usage is TRBV19 and J usage is TRBJ1-2, with D uncertain. The CDR3 is 13 amino acids. The V end was cut by 9 bases, the J end by 14 bases, with 25 bases between. CDR1 is LNHDA, CDR2 SQIVND, per germline (reference sequence). CDR3 residues: CASSLSTFPGWTF. CDR3 bases: TGTGCCAGCTCTTTAAGCACTTTCCCTGGCTGGACCTTC.

There are many counts of this clonotype. The V gene is TRBV2, the J gene TRBJ1-1; 9 bases map to TRBD1. Losses at the gene ends were 7 bases for V and 11 bases for J; bases not matched to a gene: 11. This CDR3 spans 13 amino acids. Looked up from germline, CDR1 is SNHLY and CDR2 is FYNNEI. The CDR3 loop is CASILYRGREAFF. The CDR3 DNA sequence: TGTGCCAGCATTCTTTACAGGGGGCGAGAGGCTTTCTTT.

This clonotype was picked up many times. The chain carries TRBV7-8 and TRBJ2-3, with TRBD2 matching over 10 bases. Germline V gene data show CDR1 as SGHVS and CDR2 as FQNEAQ. J lost 2 bases, V lost 5 bases, and 13 bases had no gene match. The CDR3 has 18 residues. The CDR3 DNA is TGTGCCAGCAGCCCAGTGGGGCTAGCGGGGGCTAACACAGATACGCAGTATTTT. This encodes CASSPVGLAGANTDTQYF.

This clonotype was picked up a small number of times. A read error may account for a junction end that differs from germline. This chain links TRBV7-7 with TRBJ2-1; D is perhaps TRBD2 (6 bases). This CDR3 is 17 amino acids long. Germline loops: CDR1 SSHAT, CDR2 FNYEAQ (reference sequence). The CDR3 region is CASSLSLPGTGANEQFF. CDR3 DNA sequence: TGTGCTAGCAGCTTGTCCCTTCCCGGGACTGGCGCCAATGAGCAGTTCTTC.

This clonotype was counted between two and nine times. The chain carries TRBV4-2 and TRBJ1-1, with D hard to call. Per the germline V gene, CDR1 is LGHNA and CDR2 is YNFKEQ. V was cut by 5 bases and J by 10 bases, with 2 bases left in between. The CDR3 covers 8 residues. CDR3 nucleotides: TGTGCCAGCAGCGTAGCTTTCTTT. Amino acid sequence: CASSVAFF.

This clonotype has more than one count but fewer than ten. The chain uses TRBV4-1 and TRBJ2-7, with D possibly being TRBD1 or TRBD2 (5 bases each). The CDR3 is made up of 14 amino acids. The V gene lost 2 bases and the J gene lost 6 bases, with 14 bases spanning the gap. The V gene's germline CDR1 is MGHRA and CDR2 YSYEKL. The CDR3, as DNA: TGCGCCAGCAGCCAACCCCTTGGGACGGGCGAGCAGTACTTC. This codes for CASSQPLGTGEQYF.

This clonotype was seen ten or more times. The chain carries TRBV5-6 and TRBJ2-7; D is uncertain. Germline V CDR1 and CDR2: SGHDT, YYEEEE. The CDR3 spans 13 residues. Between the trimmed V and J ends, which lost 3 bases and 2 bases, there was a span of 9 bases. The CDR3 spells CASSSDGPYEQYF. As DNA, the CDR3 is TGTGCCAGCAGCTCTGACGGACCCTACGAGCAGTACTTC.

Notes on this clonotype: No conserved phenylalanine or tryptophan ends this CDR3, so it is likely a read error. The rearrangement joins TRBV6-1 to TRBJ2-7; no firm D call. Per the germline V gene, CDR1 is MNHNS and CDR2 is SASEGT. CDR3 length: 17 amino acids. The V end was cut by 2 bases, the J end by 0 bases, with 17 bases between. The CDR3 bases are TGTGCCAGCAGTGAAATCTTTCAAAGTCCACCCTCCTACGAGCAGTACCTC. Residues: CASSEIFQSPPSYEQYL.

This clonotype has more than one count but fewer than ten. V gene TRBV27 combines with J gene TRBJ1-1; D ambiguous. The CDR3 runs to 15 residues. Germline assignment: CDR1 MNHEY and CDR2 SMNVEV (reference sequence). Trimming shortened V by 5 bases and J by 0 bases, and 13 bases separated the two germline ends. The CDR3 sequence is CASSRFPGVNTEAFF. CDR3 DNA sequence: TGTGCCAGCAGTAGGTTCCCCGGGGTGAACACTGAAGCTTTCTTT.

This clonotype was counted between two and nine times. This chain links TRBV5-1 with TRBJ2-3; the D is unclear. With 0 bases removed from V and 0 bases from J, the gap between germline ends came to 8 bases. CDR3 size: 15 residues. The germline V gene encodes CDR1 SGHRS and CDR2 YFSETQ. The CDR3 coding sequence is TGCGCCAGCAGCTTGGGGTCGATTAGCACAGATACGCAGTATTTT. As protein: CASSLGSISTDTQYF.

This clonotype was detected only a few times. One end of the junction varies from germline; a read error may be responsible. V is TRBV6-1 and J is TRBJ1-2; D possibly corresponds to TRBD1 (6 bases). Germline CDR1 and CDR2: MNHNS and SASEGT. The CDR3 has 15 amino acids. The CDR3 DNA sequence: TGTGCCAGCAGCCAGAGGGGGATAGCTAACTATGGTTACACCTTC. Residues: CASSQRGIANYGYTF.

This chain links TRBV24-1 with TRBJ2-2; D is perhaps TRBD2 (6 bases). The germline CDR1 and CDR2 sequences are KGHDR and SFDVKD. V lost 3 bases and J lost 5, with 9 bases in between. The CDR3 length is 14 residues. CDR3 bases: TGTGCCACCAGTGATCCCGGAGGGACCGGGGAGCTGTTTTTT. It encodes CATSDPGGTGELFF.

As concerns this clonotype: The junction and the germline gene differ at one end; a read error may be behind it. V gene TRBV5-1 combines with J gene TRBJ2-1; D may be TRBD2 (7 bases). Near its end, the DNA agrees better with TRBJ2-7, so the J call may be wrong. Per germline, CDR1 SGHRS and CDR2 YFSETQ. CDR3 length: 16 amino acids. This chain's CDR3 is CVSTREGGDAYNEQYF. The DNA for the CDR3 is TGCGTCAGCACCAGGGAGGGGGGCGATGCTTACAATGAGCAGTACTTC.

This clonotype was counted a few times. The chain uses TRBV19 and TRBJ1-1; D is ambiguous. With 5 bases removed from V and 3 bases from J, the gap between germline ends came to 10 bases. Per germline, CDR1 LNHDA and CDR2 SQIVND (reference sequence). CDR3 length: 13 residues. This CDR3 is CASSPGIHTEAFF. The CDR3 DNA is TGTGCCAGTAGTCCGGGGATTCACACTGAAGCTTTCTTT.

A remark on this clonotype: This sequence may be a read error, since a much larger clone differs from it by one base. The chain uses TRBV12-3 or TRBV12-4 and TRBJ1-3; D is unclear. The CDR3 sequence is 14 residues long. With 6 bases removed from V and 0 bases from J, the gap between germline ends came to 9 bases. The CDR3 nucleotides read TGTGCCAGCAGCCCGAGGTTCTCTGGAAACACCATATATTTT. Its translation is CASSPRFSGNTIYF.

This clonotype was detected a few times. The J gene is TRBJ2-4, the V gene TRBV18, with a tentative D call TRBD1 (6 bases). The germline V gene encodes CDR1 KGHSH and CDR2 LQKENI. The V and J ends lost 6 bases and 8 bases respectively, with 17 bases between them. The CDR3 totals 14 residues. In DNA form, the CDR3 reads TGTGCCAGCTCTACCCAGGGGCAAAAAGACATTCAGTACTTC. This codes for CASSTQGQKDIQYF. Full variable domain (remainder filled in from reference TRBV18 and TRBJ2-4): NAGVMQNPRHLVRRRGQEARLRCSPMKGHSHVYWYRQLPEEGLKFMVYLQKENIIDESGMPKERFSAEFPKEGPSILRIQQVVRGDSAAYFCASSTQGQKDIQYFGAGTRLSVL.